This record looks at one TCR beta chain sequence and its context. V was cut by 5 bases and J by 7 bases, with 12 bases left in between. This CDR3 region has 12 residues. Per germline, CDR1 SGHDT and CDR2 YYEEEE. This sample was included in a study of OX40 agonist ivuxolimab in advanced cancers. The method was immunoSEQ multiplex PCR; TCRdb's version includes in-frame clones alone and lacks a portion of them. The sample has around 21,000 clones, roughly four fifths seen once. The chain joins TRBV5-6 to TRBJ1-1; D remains unclear. The material was CD4+ or CD8+ T cells sorted from blood, obtained in a trial of the OX40 agonist ivuxolimab. The TCR was taken from an adult with an advanced solid tumor such as melanoma, head and neck, liver or kidney cancer. CDR3: CASRRREVEAFF. DNA for the CDR3: TGTGCCAGCAGGCGGAGGGAAGTTGAAGCTTTCTTT.